The clone carrying this T cell receptor (beta chain) was counted ten times or more. The antigen is unknown. The data are from a study of human T cells and chemical hapten exposure. Study-level background: Upper back patch tests used 0.01% DPC, scored after 6 days. Findings and limits, study-wide: Each of the donors had alopecia, so their immune responses may not resemble those of healthy people.

The time point: patch test 1, 2 weeks after DPC sensitization. Sample treatment: therapeutic diphenylcyclopropenone sensitization with weekly scalp DPC. Sequencing started from total RNA isolated from unfractionated whole blood. Using its own MiXCR run on the RACE reads, TCRdb lists one record per CDR3 protein. The data hold 180,000 or so distinct CDR3 sequences, with approximately 14% observed a single time. The sequence derives from a woman between 25 and 40 years old with alopecia areata. Some clones in this sample may be carry-over from other donors' samples. The sequenced sample was whole blood, obtained in connection with sensitization to the hapten diphenylcyclopropenone (DPC).

The CDR3 loop is CASSPEVANEKLFF. The CDR3 bases are TGTGCCAGTAGCCCTGAGGTAGCTAATGAAAAACTGTTTTTT. The chain employs TRBV19 and TRBJ1-4, with D hard to call. Between the trimmed V and J ends, which lost 6 bases and 3 bases, there was a span of 11 bases. The CDR3 totals 14 residues. CDR1 LNHDA and CDR2 SQIVND come from the germline V gene (reference sequence).